Listed below are T cell receptor beta chains from one sample, sequenced in a study of regulatory T cells in long-lasting Graves disease. TCRdb passed the multiplex PCR reads through MiXCR, listing each CDR3 protein once. The table has more than 400,000 distinct CDR3 sequences, around 15% seen once. These data were also filed under a second study, of T cells in Graves' hyperthyroidism and ophthalmopathy.

The input for sequencing was peripheral blood mononuclear cells (PBMCs), taken at new diagnosis, from a patient treated with antithyroid drugs. These TCRs come from a man aged 35-49 years with Graves disease. Each CDR3 is given with its conserved first and last residue. D genes are given only for firm matches. Part of the rows lack a size; the others show once, few, many or a class for expanded clones.

TRBD1 | TRBJ1-5 | TRBV30 | many | TGTGCCTGGAGTGTACAGGGGGCACAGCCCCAGCATTTT | CAWSVQGAQPQHF
TRBD1 | TRBJ2-7 | TRBV29-1 | - | TGCAGCGTTGGACAGGGAGTCTACGAGCAGTACTTC | CSVGQGVYEQYF
- | TRBJ1-6 | TRBV3-1 | many | TGTGCCAGCAGCCATGGGCAGGTTATAACTTCACCCCTCCACTTT | CASSHGQVITSPLHF
- | TRBJ2-7 | TRBV29-1 | - | TGCAGCGTCTCGGGGACCTACGAGCAGTACTTC | CSVSGTYEQYF
TRBD1 | TRBJ1-4 | TRBV5-5 | few | TGTGCCAGCAGCTTGGTCCCGGGACAGGGAACTAATGAAAAACTGTTTTTT | CASSLVPGQGTNEKLFF
TRBD1 | TRBJ1-5 | TRBV28 | few | TGTGCCAGCAGACCCGACAGGGTTGGTCAGCCCCAGCATTTT | CASRPDRVGQPQHF
TRBD2 | TRBJ2-7 | TRBV30 | many | TGTGCCTGGAGCCCTCCCACTAGCGGGAGCTCCTACGAGCAGTACTTC | CAWSPPTSGSSYEQYF
- | TRBJ1-4 | TRBV2 | many | TGTGCCAGCAGGGTTGACATGCTCAATGAAAAACTGTTTTTT | CASRVDMLNEKLFF
- | TRBJ2-2 | TRBV28 | few | TGTGCCAGCAGTTCCCAGAGGAGGCGCACCGGGGAGCTGTTTTTT | CASSSQRRRTGELFF
- | TRBJ2-7 | TRBV6-1 | many | TGTGCCAGCAGTGTTTCAAATTCCTACGAGCAGTACTTC | CASSVSNSYEQYF
TRBD2 | TRBJ2-7 | TRBV20-1 | - | TGCAGTGCTAGACCCCGACTAGCGTGGACCTACGAGCAGTACTTC | CSARPRLAWTYEQYF
- | TRBJ1-2 | TRBV18 | few | TGTGCCAGCTCTAGCCTGGAAACAGGCTATGGCTACACCTTC | CASSSLETGYGYTF
TRBD2 | TRBJ2-1 | TRBV2 | many | TGTGCCAGCAGAGAATGGCGGGAGCAGTTCCCAGTCTTC | CASREWREQFPVF
- | TRBJ2-7 | TRBV28 | many | TGTGCCAGCAGTTTATACCCTAGCGAGGCCTACGAGCAGTACTTC | CASSLYPSEAYEQYF
TRBD2 | TRBJ2-1 | TRBV20-1 | - | TGCAGTGCTAGACCCACGGGACTAGCTCTCGTTTATGAGCAGTTCTTC | CSARPTGLALVYEQFF
- | TRBJ1-1 | TRBV12-5 | - | TGTGCTAGTGGCTCCAGGGTGAACACTGAAGCTTTCTTT | CASGSRVNTEAFF
- | TRBJ1-3 | TRBV12-3/TRBV12-4 | few | TGTGCCAGCAGTTTAGACCCCCGGGAGGGGGCTGGAAACACCATATATTTT | CASSLDPREGAGNTIYF
- | TRBJ2-7 | TRBV6-1 | many | TGTGCCAGCAAGGGGAGGCTTATCGAATCGGGACTCTCCTACGAGCAGTACTTC | CASKGRLIESGLSYEQYF
- | TRBJ2-2 | TRBV7-2 | many | TGTGCCAGCAGCGCAGGACCCACCGGGGAGCTGTTTTTT | CASSAGPTGELFF
TRBD1 | TRBJ2-5 | TRBV24-1 | many | TGTGCCACCAGTGATTCGACAGGGGCAGAGACCCAGTACTTC | CATSDSTGAETQYF
- | TRBJ2-1 | TRBV27 | many | TGTGCCAGCAGTCCCGCCCCTTCCAATGAGCAGTTCTTC | CASSPAPSNEQFF
- | TRBJ2-3 | TRBV9 | few | TGTGCCAGCAGCGTAGTTGGCGGACCTAGCACAGATACGCAGTATTTT | CASSVVGGPSTDTQYF
TRBD2 | TRBJ2-1 | TRBV15 | many | TGTGCCACCAGCAGAGATTATGCTCTAGCGGGAGTTCCGGATGAGCAGTTCTTC | CATSRDYALAGVPDEQFF
TRBD2 | TRBJ2-7 | TRBV20-1 | many | TGCAGTGCTTATCCGGGACTAGCGGATTACGAGCAGTACTTC | CSAYPGLADYEQYF
- | TRBJ1-1 | TRBV4-1 | - | TGCGCCAGCAGCCCTTTGGGGGGTAAGGCTGAAGCTTTCTTT | CASSPLGGKAEAFF
TRBD2 | TRBJ2-1 | TRBV3-1 | - | TGTGCCAGCTCACCACCCGGGACTAGCGGGATACTATCGGCCTACAATGAGCAGTTCTTC | CASSPPGTSGILSAYNEQFF
TRBD1 | TRBJ2-3 | TRBV5-1 | many | TGCGCCAGCAGCACAGGGGTTAGCACAGATACGCAGTATTTT | CASSTGVSTDTQYF
- | TRBJ2-1 | TRBV11-2 | many | TGTGCCAGCAGCTCCGGGGTCGACAATGAGCAGTTCTTC | CASSSGVDNEQFF
- | TRBJ2-2 | TRBV5-1 | many | TGCGCCAGCAGCAAACAGGGAGGGGACACCGGGGAGCTGTTTTTT | CASSKQGGDTGELFF
- | TRBJ2-7 | TRBV5-1 | - | TGCGCCAGCAGCCCGGGCGGGACAACCATCTACGAGCAGTACTTC | CASSPGGTTIYEQYF
TRBD1 | TRBJ2-1 | TRBV5-4 | once | TGTGCCAGCAGCTACCGGGACAGGGGAATCAATGAGCAGTTCTTC | CASSYRDRGINEQFF
- | TRBJ1-4 | TRBV6-1 | - | TGTGCCAGCAGTGAGGAGACCGGTGAAAAACTGTTTTTT | CASSEETGEKLFF
- | TRBJ2-5 | TRBV3-1 | few | TGTGCCAGCAGCCTAGGCCGAACCCCCGGAAGAGAGACCCAGTACTTC | CASSLGRTPGRETQYF
TRBD2 | TRBJ2-7 | TRBV20-1 | few | TGCAGTGCTAGAGACATTAGACTAGCGGGAAGATACGAGCAGTACTTC | CSARDIRLAGRYEQYF
- | TRBJ1-1 | TRBV11-1 | many | TGTGCCAGCAGCTTTGAGGGTTCTTCTACTGAAGCTTTCTTT | CASSFEGSSTEAFF
TRBD2 | TRBJ2-2 | TRBV28 | - | TGTGCCAGCAGTTTTCTAGCGGGAGGTGCTGGGGAGCTGTTTTTT | CASSFLAGGAGELFF
TRBD2 | TRBJ2-3 | TRBV27 | - | TGTGCCAGCAGTTTCAGGACTAGCGGAGGTAGCACAGATACGCAGTATTTT | CASSFRTSGGSTDTQYF
- | TRBJ2-5 | TRBV29-1 | - | TGCAGCGTTGACTCTGGGACCCAAGAGACCCAGTACTTC | CSVDSGTQETQYF
TRBD2 | TRBJ2-1 | TRBV6-1 | - | TGTGCCAGCAAGGCCCCTGGCGGGAGGGCCTACTACAATGAGCAGTTCTTC | CASKAPGGRAYYNEQFF
TRBD2 | TRBJ2-3 | TRBV5-5 | many | TGTGCCAGCAGCTTGGTGTCCAGCGGGAGAACAGATACGCAGTATTTT | CASSLVSSGRTDTQYF
TRBD1 | TRBJ2-7 | TRBV7-9 | many | TGTGCCAGCAGCTCCACCGCGGACAGGACCGCCTACGAGCAGTACTTC | CASSSTADRTAYEQYF
- | TRBJ1-2 | TRBV20-1 | - | TGCAGTGCTAGACAGTCGGCGGCTGACTATGGCTACACCTTC | CSARQSAADYGYTF